This T cell receptor (beta chain) was sequenced during a study of technical replicates of blood from several donors. Produced via immunoSEQ multiplex PCR; TCRdb's table is partial and in-frame only. This sample yields 64,000 or so clones, of which around 88% are seen a single time; more than 4.5% belongs to the top ten. With V trimmed by 4 bases and J by 2 bases, 4 bases remained unmatched. The CDR3 consists of 14 residues. The germline CDR1 and CDR2 sequences are LGHNA and YNFKEQ. This sequence was found in a human donor in good health. Some clones in this sample may be carry-over from other donors' samples. The chain employs TRBV4-2 and TRBJ1-1, with 7 bases that match TRBD1. The sample was PBMCs. DNA for the CDR3: TGTGCCAGCAGCCCGGACAGGTCCAACACTGAAGCTTTCTTT. Its protein product is CASSPDRSNTEAFF.